The 32 T cell receptor beta chains in this list originate from one sample, sequenced in a study of Graves' ophthalmopathy and Graves' hyperthyroidism. The study amplified TCR beta CDR3 regions using RNA transcripts. The authors performed first-round RT-PCR with HTBI primers and then a second-round multiplex PCR. TCRdb recomputed calls from the multiplex PCR reads with MiXCR, one row per CDR3 protein. This sample yields about 400,000 distinct CDR3 sequences, of which 18% are seen a single time; 1.6% belongs to the top ten. Sequencing input: peripheral blood. The receptors shown here come from a young woman with Graves' ophthalmopathy.

At least ten counts were recorded for this clonotype. DNA for the CDR3: TGTGCCACCAGCAGAGATGCTGGGGAGGTTTGGAAAAACATTCAGTACTTC. It translates to CATSRDAGEVWKNIQYF. The gene calls are TRBV15 and TRBJ2-4; maybe TRBD2 (6 bases). Germline CDR1 and CDR2: LNHNV and YYDKDF (reference sequence). The CDR3 has 17 residues. V dropped 0 bases and J dropped 4 bases, with 16 bases sitting between them. Full variable domain (remainder filled in from reference TRBV15 and TRBJ2-4): DAMVIQNPRYQVTQFGKPVTLSCSQTLNHNVMYWYQQKSSQAPKLLFHYYDKDFNNEADTPDNFQSRRPNTSFCFLDIRSPGLGDTAMYLCATSRDAGEVWKNIQYFGAGTRLSVL.

This clonotype was found many times. V is TRBV12-3 or TRBV12-4 and J is TRBJ1-5; a weak D match, TRBD1 (6 bases). The CDR3 consists of 18 residues. Trimming took off 6 bases at V and 1 base at J, with 22 bases between the two ends. The CDR3 sequence is CASRLGGGLRGSNQPQHF. DNA for the CDR3: TGTGCCAGCAGGTTGGGAGGGGGACTACGGGGGAGCAATCAGCCCCAGCATTTT.

This clonotype was counted ten times or more. This chain uses TRBV30 with TRBJ2-7; weak D call: TRBD2 (5 bases). CDR1 is GTSNPN and CDR2 is SVGIG in the germline V gene (reference sequence). V was shortened by 1 base and J by 3 bases, with 10 bases between the two germline ends. The CDR3 spans 13 residues. The CDR3 is CAWSALEVYEQYF. CDR3 nucleotides: TGTGCCTGGAGTGCACTAGAAGTCTACGAGCAGTACTTC.

The chain recombines TRBV28 with TRBJ1-5, with D tentatively TRBD1 (6 bases). Germline loops: CDR1 MDHEN, CDR2 SYDVKM. Between the trimmed V and J ends, which lost 6 bases and 0 bases, there was a span of 18 bases. The CDR3 totals 17 residues. CDR3 coding DNA: TGTGCCAGCAGGCTAGCGGGGGCATCCGATAGCAATCAGCCCCAGCATTTT. Translating gives CASRLAGASDSNQPQHF.

This clonotype has a count of ten or more. The chain employs TRBV2 and TRBJ1-1, with 7 bases lining up with TRBD1. Germline CDR1 reads SNHLY; CDR2 reads FYNNEI. The CDR3 length is 15 residues. V lost 6 bases and J lost 1; bases outside the gene matches: 8. The CDR3: CASRLAGTENTEAFF. The DNA for the CDR3 is TGTGCCAGCAGGTTAGCCGGGACAGAGAACACTGAAGCTTTCTTT. Variable domain in full (rest from reference TRBV2 and TRBJ1-1): EPEVTQTPSHQVTQMGQEVILRCVPISNHLYFYWYRQILGQKVEFLVSFYNNEISEKSEIFDDQFSVERPDGSNFTLKIRSTKLEDSAMYFCASRLAGTENTEAFFGQGTRLTVV.

This clonotype has only a few counts. The V call is TRBV7-2, the J call TRBJ1-2; D is uncertain. The CDR3 has 14 residues. The V gene's germline CDR1 is SGHTA and CDR2 FQGNSA. Trimming pared 2 bases from V and 4 bases from J, leaving 11 bases between. The chain's CDR3 is CASSLQGSSYGYTF. The CDR3 DNA follows: TGTGCCAGCAGCTTACAAGGTTCCAGCTATGGCTACACCTTC.

This clonotype occurred many times. The rearrangement links TRBV6-1 to TRBJ2-2; D is unclear. V lost 2 bases to trimming and J lost 6 bases, with 7 bases between them. This CDR3 contains 13 residues. The germline V gene encodes CDR1 MNHNS and CDR2 SASEGT. This CDR3 reads CASSESRAGELFF. The CDR3 DNA reads as TGTGCCAGCAGTGAATCTCGGGCCGGGGAGCTGTTTTTT.

Ten or more counts support this clonotype. The genes are TRBV12-3 or TRBV12-4 and TRBJ2-5; D is possibly TRBD1 or TRBD2 (5 bases each). Trimming left V 6 bases short and J 2 bases short, with 10 bases between. This CDR3 comprises 13 residues. DNA of the CDR3: TGTGCCAGCAGGGGACGGACGCAAGAGACCCAGTACTTC. Protein: CASRGRTQETQYF.

The V and J genes are TRBV28 and TRBJ2-5; D uncertain. Trimming pared 6 bases from V and 4 bases from J, leaving 18 bases between. Germline V CDR1 and CDR2: MDHEN, SYDVKM. This CDR3 region has 15 residues. This CDR3 reads CASSSPSEEPETQYF. CDR3 nucleotides: TGTGCCAGCAGCTCCCCCTCCGAGGAGCCAGAGACCCAGTACTTC. Using reference TRBV28 and TRBJ2-5 for the parts outside the CDR3, the full variable domain is DVKVTQSSRYLVKRTGEKVFLECVQDMDHENMFWYRQDPGLGLRLIYFSYDVKMKEKGDIPEGYSVSREKKERFSLILESASTNQTSMYLCASSSPSEEPETQYFGPGTRLLVL.

Many counts were recorded for this clonotype. The genes are TRBV11-2 and TRBJ2-7; 8 nucleotides match TRBD1. J was trimmed by 2 bases and V by 5 bases; bases with no gene match: 20. Germline lookup yields CDR1 SGHAT and CDR2 FQNNGV. There are 19 residues in the CDR3. CDR3 sequence reads: CASSPRRSRDRSTTYEQYF. The CDR3 region has the DNA TGTGCCAGCAGCCCTAGACGGTCCCGGGACAGGTCAACCACCTACGAGCAGTACTTC.

This clonotype has only a few counts. The chain is built from TRBV19 and TRBJ2-2; 8 nucleotides agree with TRBD1. Germline assignment: CDR1 LNHDA and CDR2 SQIVND (reference sequence). V shed 6 bases, J shed 3 bases, and the junction held 9 bases outside the gene matches. This CDR3 has 16 residues. The CDR3 DNA is TGTGCCAGTAGCAAAGGGACAGGCTGGGACACCGGGGAGCTGTTTTTT. It specifies CASSKGTGWDTGELFF.

This clonotype was counted at least ten times. The J gene is TRBJ1-5, the V gene TRBV2; D is unclear. The CDR3 has 13 amino acids. V was cut by 6 bases and J by 4 bases, with 10 bases left in between. CDR1 SNHLY and CDR2 FYNNEI come from the germline V gene. The CDR3 coding sequence is TGTGCCAGCAGGTACAGCTTAAATCAGCCCCAGCATTTT. Translated, it gives CASRYSLNQPQHF.

This clonotype was seen at least ten times. The chain is built from TRBV12-3 or TRBV12-4 and TRBJ2-1, with 7 bases fitting TRBD2. The CDR3 consists of 19 residues. V shed 6 bases and J 3 bases; nucleotides not matched to a gene: 20. As DNA, the CDR3 is TGTGCCAGCAGCTCGGTCACCTCCGGGACTATCTTCGACTACAATGAGCAGTTCTTC. Protein product: CASSSVTSGTIFDYNEQFF.

This clonotype appeared many times. Its ends do not fully match the called genes, so a read error is possible. The rearrangement uses TRBV12-3 or TRBV12-4 and TRBJ1-5; D uncertain. The CDR3 extends over 15 amino acids. The CDR3 nucleotides are TGTGCCAGCAGGGGTGAACTGAATAGCAACCAGCCCCAGCATTTT. Its protein is CASRGELNSNQPQHF.

Many counts were recorded for this clonotype. CDR3 nucleotides: TGTGCCAGCACCCCACGGGGGTCGGGTAAAGCTTTCTTT. It specifies CASTPRGSGKAFF. The V gene is TRBV12-3 or TRBV12-4, the J gene TRBJ1-1; tentatively, D is TRBD1 (5 bases). CDR3 length: 13 residues. V was trimmed by 7 bases and J by 9 bases, leaving 18 bases between them.

This clonotype was recorded a few times. This sequence joins TRBV20-1 and TRBJ2-5, with 8 bases aligning to TRBD1. With V trimmed by 5 bases and J by 2 bases, 4 bases remained unmatched. The V gene's germline CDR1 is DFQATT and CDR2 SNEGSKA (reference sequence). The CDR3 length is 13 residues. CDR3 DNA sequence: TGCAGTGCTGGGACAGGCCTTCAAGAGACCCAGTACTTC. As protein: CSAGTGLQETQYF.

The J gene is TRBJ1-2, the V gene TRBV28; no definite D call. V lost 5 bases to trimming and J lost 4 bases, with 8 bases between them. The germline CDR1 and CDR2 sequences are MDHEN and SYDVKM. There are 12 residues in the CDR3. CDR3 region: CASSPEVYGYTF. Here the CDR3 DNA reads TGTGCCAGCAGTCCCGAAGTCTATGGCTACACCTTC.

The rearrangement uses TRBV27 and TRBJ2-2; a possible D gene is TRBD1 (6 bases). The V gene lost 8 bases and the J gene lost 3 bases, with 10 bases spanning the gap. Germline values: CDR1 MNHEY, CDR2 SMNVEV (reference sequence). The CDR3 has 13 residues. The CDR3 protein is CASANRDTGELFF. The CDR3 DNA reads TGTGCCAGCGCTAACAGGGACACCGGGGAGCTGTTTTTT.

The chain joins TRBV6-1 to TRBJ1-1, with 9 nucleotides matching TRBD2. Gene TRBJ2-5 matches the end of the DNA better, so the J call may be wrong. The germline V gene has CDR1 MNHNS and CDR2 SASEGT. CDR3 length: 14 residues. The CDR3 DNA reads as TGTGCCAGCTTGGCGGGAGGGTTCGATGAGACCCAGTACTTC. It codes for CASLAGGFDETQYF.

The rearrangement uses TRBV6-5 and TRBJ1-1, with D unclear. V lost 7 bases to trimming and J lost 4 bases, with 13 bases between them. CDR1 is MNHEY, CDR2 SVGAGI, per germline. CDR3 length: 13 residues. The CDR3 loop is CASIKRVGTEAFF. CDR3 coding DNA: TGTGCCAGCATTAAACGGGTTGGCACTGAAGCTTTCTTT.

Ten or more counts support this clonotype. The V gene is TRBV24-1, the J gene TRBJ1-2; no clear D. This CDR3 spans 12 amino acids. V lost 2 bases to trimming and J lost 6 bases, with 6 bases between them. CDR1 is KGHDR and CDR2 is SFDVKD in the germline V gene. In nucleotides, the CDR3 is TGTGCCACCAGTGATTACGCGGATGGCTACACCTTC. Translated, it gives CATSDYADGYTF.

This clonotype showed up many times. The CDR3 loop is CASSLTGVQPQHF. The CDR3 DNA is TGTGCCAGCAGCCTAACAGGGGTTCAGCCCCAGCATTTT. The chain carries TRBV12-3 or TRBV12-4 and TRBJ1-5; TRBD1 aligns across 7 bases. This CDR3 region has 13 residues. The V and J ends lost 6 bases and 6 bases, in that order; junction bases with no gene match: 5.

The chain combines TRBV30 with TRBJ1-1, with 8 bases lining up with TRBD1. Losses at the gene ends were 3 bases for V and 0 bases for J; bases not matched to a gene: 21. In germline, CDR1 is GTSNPN, CDR2 SVGIG (reference sequence). The CDR3 length is 20 residues. CDR3 in DNA: TGTGCCTGGAGCCCCCCCGGAGTGGACAGGGCGAAAACATTGAACACTGAAGCTTTCTTT. Translation: CAWSPPGVDRAKTLNTEAFF.

This clonotype was picked up many times. The chain links TRBV5-4 to TRBJ2-7, with 13 bases identical to TRBD2. V was clipped by 2 bases and J by 2 bases; unmatched bases: 7. This CDR3 contains 17 residues. Germline values: CDR1 SGHNT, CDR2 YYREEE (reference sequence). The CDR3 spells CASSFTPGTSGTYEQYF. The CDR3 nucleotides read TGTGCCAGCAGCTTTACGCCCGGGACTAGCGGGACCTACGAGCAGTACTTC.

This clonotype was counted at least ten times. CDR3 sequence: CSARTGGTGELFF. CDR3 in DNA: TGCAGCGCCCGGACAGGGGGCACCGGGGAGCTGTTTTTT. The chain carries TRBV29-1 and TRBJ2-2, with TRBD1 matching 10 bases. Trimming cost V 7 bases and J 4 bases; bases outside gene matches: 3. Germline V gene data show CDR1 as SQVTM and CDR2 as ANQGSEA. The CDR3 totals 13 residues.

This clonotype was seen many times. V usage is TRBV7-2 and J usage is TRBJ2-5; D perhaps matches TRBD2 (7 bases). V gave up 4 bases and J gave up 1 base, with 13 bases separating them. Per the germline V gene, CDR1 is SGHTA and CDR2 is FQGNSA. The CDR3 runs to 15 residues. This CDR3 is CASSSGGRGQETQYF. The DNA of the CDR3 is TGTGCCAGCAGCTCGGGAGGCAGGGGCCAAGAGACCCAGTACTTC.

This clonotype was seen at least ten times. As DNA, the CDR3 is TGCGCCAGCAGTCCCTTCAGGACTAGGTTGGACGAGCAGTACTTC. Translating gives CASSPFRTRLDEQYF. V is TRBV10-1 and J is TRBJ2-7, with TRBD2 matching over 7 bases. The CDR3 length is 15 residues. Trimming cost V 5 bases and J 5 bases; bases outside gene matches: 12. The V gene's germline CDR1 is WNHNN and CDR2 SYGVQD (reference sequence).

This clonotype was picked up many times. The chain is built from TRBV5-6 and TRBJ1-2; 8 bases map to TRBD1. The CDR3 covers 15 residues. Trimming cost V 2 bases and J 8 bases; bases outside gene matches: 11. Germline CDR1 SGHDT, CDR2 YYEEEE. Here the CDR3 DNA reads TGTGCCAGCAGCTTCCCTGGACAGGGCCCCGGCGGCTACACCTTC. It codes for CASSFPGQGPGGYTF.

In this sample, this clonotype turned up many times. The CDR3 bases are TGTGCCAGCAGACCTGGACTAGCAGGGGAGCAGTACTTC. Amino acids: CASRPGLAGEQYF. The chain links TRBV7-2 to TRBJ2-7; TRBD2 aligns across 8 bases. The germline V gene encodes CDR1 SGHTA and CDR2 FQGNSA. This CDR3 is 13 amino acids long. With 6 bases clipped from V and 7 bases from J, the junction kept 8 bases outside the gene matches.

This clonotype was seen repeatedly, ten times or more. The chain uses TRBV5-1 and TRBJ2-5; 8 nucleotides align to TRBD2. J lost 7 bases, V lost 4 bases, and 15 bases had no gene match. Germline CDR1 is SGHRS and CDR2 is YFSETQ. The CDR3 totals 16 residues. The CDR3 region is CASSKDGTRIAGTQYF. The DNA for the CDR3 is TGCGCCAGCAGCAAGGACGGGACTAGGATTGCGGGGACCCAGTACTTC.

The sample holds many counts of this clonotype. The chain links TRBV9 to TRBJ2-7, with 10 bases fitting TRBD1. The CDR3 is 15 residues long. The V gene end was trimmed by 3 bases and the J gene end by 3 bases; junction bases not matched to a gene: 6. From germline, CDR1 is SGDLS and CDR2 YYNGEE. The CDR3 is CASSAGTGANYEQYF. DNA of the CDR3: TGTGCCAGCAGCGCTGGGACAGGGGCTAACTACGAGCAGTACTTC.

In this sample, this clonotype turned up many times. The chain is built from TRBV6-4 and TRBJ2-2; 9 nucleotides line up with TRBD2. V was clipped by 3 bases and J by 0 bases; unmatched bases: 8. This CDR3 has 18 residues. The V gene's germline CDR1 is MRHNA and CDR2 SNTAGT. CDR3 loop: CASSELGLAFPNTGELFF. The CDR3 bases are TGTGCCAGCAGTGAACTCGGACTAGCGTTCCCGAACACCGGGGAGCTGTTTTTT.